This passage covers 8 T cell receptor beta chains from one sample sequenced in a study of blood T cells in healthy people across ages. A second roughly 6 to 11 cycle PCR used barcoded and J-beta primers. TCRdb analysed the 5' RACE reads with MiXCR anew, one entry per CDR3 protein. Of 1.5 million to 2 million distinct CDR3 sequences in the sample, about 30% were seen once. Input material: blood. Source of these receptors: a woman younger than 45 in good health.

This chain connects TRBV7-9 to TRBJ2-5; 7 positions agree with TRBD2. The CDR3 loop spans 15 amino acids. Germline CDR1 is SEHNR and CDR2 is FQNEAQ (reference sequence). The trim removed 7 bases at V and 5 bases at J, leaving 13 bases unmatched. CDR3 sequence: CASTPSGVGWETQYF. The CDR3 DNA follows: TGTGCCAGCACCCCAAGCGGGGTGGGCTGGGAGACCCAGTACTTC.

The chain employs TRBV28 and TRBJ1-2; D not certain. The CDR3 is 14 residues long. Trimming pared 3 bases from V and 2 bases from J, leaving 10 bases between. From germline, CDR1 is MDHEN and CDR2 SYDVKM. The CDR3 spells CASSFLGSNYGYTF. CDR3 nucleotide sequence: TGTGCCAGCAGTTTTTTGGGCAGCAACTATGGCTACACCTTC.

V and J are TRBV6-1 and TRBJ2-7; TRBD2 aligns across 7 bases. The J call may be incorrect, as the DNA end agrees better with TRBJ2-5. Germline CDR1 is MNHNS and CDR2 is SASEGT. The CDR3 has 14 residues. The CDR3 nucleotides read TGTGCCAGCAGTGAATTCGGACTAGGGGAGACCCAGTACTTC. Amino acids: CASSEFGLGETQYF.

In its sample, this clonotype was seen a few times. This chain uses TRBV7-2 with TRBJ2-5; a weak D match, TRBD2 (5 bases). Trimming pared 5 bases from V and 0 bases from J, leaving 19 bases between. The CDR3 has 17 residues. CDR1 is SGHTA, CDR2 FQGNSA, per germline. CDR3 loop: CASSQSYWAGNQETQYF. The DNA of the CDR3 is TGTGCCAGCAGCCAGAGCTATTGGGCGGGTAACCAAGAGACCCAGTACTTC.

This clonotype was detected only a few times. The J gene is TRBJ2-3, the V gene TRBV9; either TRBD1 or TRBD2 may supply D (5 bases each). Trimming stripped 5 bases from V and 5 bases from J, with 15 bases between. Germline V CDR1 and CDR2: SGDLS, YYNGEE. The CDR3 has 14 amino acids. The DNA of the CDR3 is TGTGCCAGCAGTTGGGGGACCGGGGTAGATACGCAGTATTTT. Translated, it gives CASSWGTGVDTQYF.

The rearrangement uses TRBV6-5 and TRBJ2-7; 7 bases map to TRBD1. V lost 4 bases to trimming and J lost 3 bases; unmatched junction nucleotides: 9. In germline, CDR1 is MNHEY, CDR2 SVGAGI. This CDR3 has 15 amino acids. The chain's CDR3 is CASSLQGSQNYEQYF. CDR3 coding DNA: TGTGCCAGCAGTTTACAGGGGAGTCAGAACTACGAGCAGTACTTC.

The genes are TRBV2 and TRBJ2-1; no reliable D call. Germline V gene lookup returns CDR1 SNHLY and CDR2 FYNNEI. The V end was cut by 4 bases, the J end by 4 bases, with 5 bases between. The CDR3 runs to 12 residues. CDR3 in amino acids: CASSAEYNEQFF. DNA of the CDR3: TGTGCCAGCAGTGCAGAGTACAATGAGCAGTTCTTC.

This clonotype has just a few counts. This chain links TRBV7-9 with TRBJ2-5, with 7 positions matching TRBD1. Unmatched junction bases numbered 2, after V lost 6 bases and J lost 1 base. Looked up from germline, CDR1 is SEHNR and CDR2 is FQNEAQ (reference sequence). The CDR3 totals 13 residues. CDR3 sequence: CASRTGIQETQYF. CDR3 nucleotides: TGTGCCAGCAGGACAGGGATCCAAGAGACCCAGTACTTC.